This note documents a single T cell receptor beta chain sequence. This entry comes from a study of technical replicates of blood from several donors. This CDR3 comprises 14 residues. The germline gives CDR1 LNHDA, CDR2 SQIVND (reference sequence). V dropped 2 bases and J dropped 5; count of bases not matched to a gene: 4. The assay was immunoSEQ multiplex PCR, and TCRdb's table has in-frame clones only and misses some. This table has 55,000 to 80,000 clones, roughly 98% appearing once. The receptor was derived from a human donor in good health. Sequencing input: T cells isolated from PBMCs. This chain uses TRBV19 with TRBJ2-5; 8 bases line up with TRBD2. The CDR3, as DNA: TGTGCCAGTAGTATACGGCGGGGGGTCGAGACCCAGTACTTC. This encodes CASSIRRGVETQYF.